This entry concerns a single TCR beta chain. Its antigen is unidentified. The V gene's germline CDR1 is SGHRS and CDR2 YFSETQ. Germline trimming cut 1 base from V and 0 bases from J; bases unmatched to any gene: 3. This CDR3 region has 15 residues. The data derive from a study of shared clonotypes between healthy human individuals. On the study more broadly: Donor composition was a couple of women and three men, aged 18 to 49. The plates for each donor numbered three CD4 naive, three CD4 memory, two CD8 naive and one CD8 memory. Points from the study as a whole: For naive CD4 cells, roughly 5% of clonotypes were shared across a few donors. Rarefaction revealed incomplete sorted-subset sequencing despite large depth.

Data came from immunoSEQ multiplex PCR; TCRdb stores just in-frame clones and leaves some out. The table records about 1.5 million clones, over 95% of them present only once. The sequenced sample consisted of naive CD4+ T cells sorted from blood. Subset noted: CD45RA+ positively selected. The receptor was derived from a man aged 25 to 40 in good health. This chain joins TRBV5-1 and TRBJ2-7; TRBD1 matches 8 bases. The CDR3 loop reads CASSLSQGASYEQYF. In DNA form, the CDR3 reads TGCGCCAGCAGCTTGTCCCAGGGGGCCTCCTACGAGCAGTACTTC.